The 10 T cell receptor beta chains in this list originate from one sample, sequenced in a study of T cells after yellow fever vaccination. One entry per CDR3 protein, called by TCRdb with MiXCR from the 5' RACE reads. Seen here are about 330,000 distinct CDR3 sequences, around 8.1% observed once, and the top ten hold about 16%. The starting material was PBMCs, obtained roughly seven weeks after the first yellow fever vaccination. All receptors come from a man aged 18 to 29 who received the YFV17D yellow fever vaccine.

A few counts support this clonotype. The CDR3 here is CSARDIMTANQPQHF. CDR3 DNA: TGCAGTGCTAGAGATATCATGACCGCTAATCAGCCCCAGCATTTT. V usage is TRBV20-1 and J usage is TRBJ1-5; D gene unclear. The CDR3 runs to 15 residues. Trimming took off 0 bases at V and 4 bases at J, with 13 bases between the two ends. Germline CDR1 and CDR2: DFQATT and SNEGSKA (reference sequence).

This clonotype was seen repeatedly, ten times or more. The chain employs TRBV5-1 and TRBJ2-3; D perhaps matches TRBD2 (5 bases). This CDR3 has 14 residues. Looked up from germline, CDR1 is SGHRS and CDR2 is YFSETQ. V lost 1 base and J 2 bases, leaving 8 bases between the germline ends. The CDR3, as DNA: TGCGCCAGCAGCTTGCGGACTGACACAGATACGCAGTATTTT. Protein: CASSLRTDTDTQYF.

In this sample, this clonotype turned up a few times. CDR3 region: CASSSQGWGIQYF. The CDR3, as DNA: TGTGCCAGTAGTTCCCAGGGCTGGGGCATTCAGTACTTC. This sequence joins TRBV19 and TRBJ2-4, with D perhaps matching TRBD1 (5 bases). This CDR3 is 13 amino acids long. Trimming took off 5 bases at V and 9 bases at J, with 14 bases between the two ends. Germline CDR1 reads LNHDA; CDR2 reads SQIVND (reference sequence).

The rearrangement joins TRBV6-5 to TRBJ2-1, with D unresolved. The CDR3 consists of 14 residues. With 2 bases removed from V and 7 bases from J, the gap between germline ends came to 12 bases. Germline V gene data show CDR1 as MNHEY and CDR2 as SVGAGI. The CDR3 sequence is CASSYLALGNEQFF. The DNA for the CDR3 is TGTGCCAGCAGTTACCTGGCCTTAGGGAATGAGCAGTTCTTC.

The chain has TRBV15 and TRBJ2-7; the D gene could be TRBD1 or TRBD2 (5 bases each). Germline lookup yields CDR1 LNHNV and CDR2 YYDKDF (reference sequence). V lost 4 bases to trimming and J lost 4 bases, with 20 bases between them. This CDR3 region has 16 residues. The CDR3 nucleotides read TGTGCCACCAGCATAGAAGGGACGTCTGGTATTTACGAGCAGTACTTC. Its protein product is CATSIEGTSGIYEQYF. Looking up the rest from reference TRBV15 and TRBJ2-7 gives the full variable domain: DAMVIQNPRYQVTQFGKPVTLSCSQTLNHNVMYWYQQKSSQAPKLLFHYYDKDFNNEADTPDNFQSRRPNTSFCFLDIRSPGLGDTAMYLCATSIEGTSGIYEQYFGPGTRLTVT.

The rearrangement links TRBV27 to TRBJ2-1; 10 bases align to TRBD2. Germline-derived CDR1 and CDR2 are MNHEY and SMNVEV (reference sequence). V was clipped by 5 bases and J by 8 bases; unmatched bases: 3. The CDR3 consists of 13 residues. The CDR3 DNA reads TGTGCCAGCAGTAACCTAGCGGGGGATGAGCAGTTCTTC. The encoded protein is CASSNLAGDEQFF.

This clonotype appeared a few times. The rearrangement links TRBV20-1 to TRBJ2-5; D is perhaps TRBD1 (5 bases). The CDR3 spans 12 residues. Trimming removed 8 bases at V and 4 bases at J, with 14 bases between. Germline V CDR1 and CDR2: DFQATT, SNEGSKA (reference sequence). CDR3: CSTLEGAETQYF. DNA of the CDR3: TGCAGTACCCTGGAAGGGGCAGAGACCCAGTACTTC.

The table lists this clonotype with a few counts. This chain joins TRBV29-1 and TRBJ2-1; the match to TRBD2 covers 8 bases. CDR1 SQVTM and CDR2 ANQGSEA come from the germline V gene. The V gene end was trimmed by 7 bases and the J gene end by 2 bases; junction bases not matched to a gene: 7. The CDR3 has 14 amino acids. CDR3 bases: TGCAGCGACCGAGCGGGGGTGACCTACAATGAGCAGTTCTTC. Its translation: CSDRAGVTYNEQFF.

This clonotype was counted a few times. The chain combines TRBV15 with TRBJ1-3; D remains unclear. The CDR3 extends over 14 amino acids. Germline CDR1 LNHNV, CDR2 YYDKDF (reference sequence). V dropped 3 bases and J dropped 3 bases, with 9 bases sitting between them. The DNA for the CDR3 is TGTGCCACCAGCAGTGGGTTGGATGGAAACACCATATATTTT. It yields the protein CATSSGLDGNTIYF.

This clonotype came up a few times. This chain links TRBV28 with TRBJ1-5; TRBD1 matches 8 bases. This CDR3 is built from 15 residues. J lost 4 bases, V lost 3 bases, and 5 bases had no gene match. CDR1 is MDHEN and CDR2 is SYDVKM in the germline V gene. This CDR3 is CASSFQDRENQPQHF. In nucleotides, the CDR3 is TGTGCCAGCAGTTTCCAGGACAGGGAGAATCAGCCCCAGCATTTT. The full variable domain, completed using reference TRBV28 and TRBJ1-5, is DVKVTQSSRYLVKRTGEKVFLECVQDMDHENMFWYRQDPGLGLRLIYFSYDVKMKEKGDIPEGYSVSREKKERFSLILESASTNQTSMYLCASSFQDRENQPQHFGDGTRLSIL.